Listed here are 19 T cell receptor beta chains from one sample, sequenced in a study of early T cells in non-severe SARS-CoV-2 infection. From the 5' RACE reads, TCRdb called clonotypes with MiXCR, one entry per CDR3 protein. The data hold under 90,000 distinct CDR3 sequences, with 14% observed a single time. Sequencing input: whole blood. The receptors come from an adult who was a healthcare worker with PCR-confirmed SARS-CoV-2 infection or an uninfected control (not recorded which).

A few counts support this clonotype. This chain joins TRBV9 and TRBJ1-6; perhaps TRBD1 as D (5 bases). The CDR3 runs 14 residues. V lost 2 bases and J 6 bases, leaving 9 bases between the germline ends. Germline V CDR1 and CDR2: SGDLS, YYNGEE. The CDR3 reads CASSVGGGNSPLHF. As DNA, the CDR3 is TGTGCCAGCAGCGTCGGGGGAGGTAATTCACCCCTCCACTTT.

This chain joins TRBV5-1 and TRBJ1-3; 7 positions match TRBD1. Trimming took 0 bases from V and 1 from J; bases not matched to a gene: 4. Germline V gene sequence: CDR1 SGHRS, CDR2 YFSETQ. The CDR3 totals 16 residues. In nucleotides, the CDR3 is TGCGCCAGCAGCTTGGCGACAGGGACTTCTGGAAACACCATATATTTT. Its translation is CASSLATGTSGNTIYF.

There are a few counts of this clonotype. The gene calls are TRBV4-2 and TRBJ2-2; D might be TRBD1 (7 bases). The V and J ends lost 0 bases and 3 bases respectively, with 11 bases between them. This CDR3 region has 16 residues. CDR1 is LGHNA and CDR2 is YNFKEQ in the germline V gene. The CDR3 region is CASSQDRGAYTGELFF. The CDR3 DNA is TGTGCCAGCAGCCAAGACAGGGGGGCCTACACCGGGGAGCTGTTTTTT.

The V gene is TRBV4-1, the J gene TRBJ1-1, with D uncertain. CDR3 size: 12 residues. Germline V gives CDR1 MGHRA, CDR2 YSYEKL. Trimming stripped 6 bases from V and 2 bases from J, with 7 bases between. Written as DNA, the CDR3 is TGCGCCAGCAGATCCCCCAACACTGAAGCTTTCTTT. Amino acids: CASRSPNTEAFF.

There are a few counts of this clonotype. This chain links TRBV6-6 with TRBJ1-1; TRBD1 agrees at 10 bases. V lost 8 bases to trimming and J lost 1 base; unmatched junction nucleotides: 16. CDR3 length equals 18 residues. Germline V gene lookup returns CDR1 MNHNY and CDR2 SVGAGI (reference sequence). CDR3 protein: CASPPDRGLHEKNTEAFF. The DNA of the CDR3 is TGTGCCAGCCCACCGGACAGGGGGTTACATGAAAAGAACACTGAAGCTTTCTTT.

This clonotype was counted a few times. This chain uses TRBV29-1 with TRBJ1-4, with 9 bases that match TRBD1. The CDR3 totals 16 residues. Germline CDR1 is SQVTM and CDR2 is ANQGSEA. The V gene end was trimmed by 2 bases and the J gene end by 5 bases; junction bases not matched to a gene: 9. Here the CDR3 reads CSVEITLGTGNEKLFF. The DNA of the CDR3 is TGCAGCGTTGAAATCACCCTCGGGACAGGGAATGAAAAACTGTTTTTT. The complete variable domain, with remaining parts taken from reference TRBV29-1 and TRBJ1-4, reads SAVISQKPSRDICQRGTSLTIQCQVDSQVTMMFWYRQQPGQSLTLIATANQGSEATYESGFVIDKFPISRPNLTFSTLTVSNMSPEDSSIYLCSVEITLGTGNEKLFFGSGTQLSVL.

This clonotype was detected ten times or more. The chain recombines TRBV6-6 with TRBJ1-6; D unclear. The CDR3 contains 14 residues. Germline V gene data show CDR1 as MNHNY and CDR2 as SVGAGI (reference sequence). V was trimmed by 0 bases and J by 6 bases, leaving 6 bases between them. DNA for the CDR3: TGTGCCAGCAGTTACTCGATTATTAATTCACCCCTCCACTTT. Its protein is CASSYSIINSPLHF.

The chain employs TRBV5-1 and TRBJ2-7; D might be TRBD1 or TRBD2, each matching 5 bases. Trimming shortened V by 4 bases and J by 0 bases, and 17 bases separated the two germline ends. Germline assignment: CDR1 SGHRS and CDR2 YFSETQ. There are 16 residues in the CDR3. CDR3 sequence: CASSPSGRRSSYEQYF. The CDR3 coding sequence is TGCGCCAGCAGCCCGTCGGGACGCAGGAGCTCCTACGAGCAGTACTTC.

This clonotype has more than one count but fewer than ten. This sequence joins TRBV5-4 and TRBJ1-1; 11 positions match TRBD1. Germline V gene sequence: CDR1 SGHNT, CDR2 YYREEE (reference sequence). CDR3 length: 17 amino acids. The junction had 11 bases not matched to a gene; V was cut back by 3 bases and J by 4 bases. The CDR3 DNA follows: TGTGCCAGCAGCTCGGACAGGGGGCGCATCGATGGCACTGAAGCTTTCTTT. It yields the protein CASSSDRGRIDGTEAFF.

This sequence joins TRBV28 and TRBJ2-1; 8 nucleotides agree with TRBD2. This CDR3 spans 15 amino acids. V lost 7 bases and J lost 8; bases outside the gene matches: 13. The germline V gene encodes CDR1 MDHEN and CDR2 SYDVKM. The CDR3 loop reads CASTTGTRDTDEQFF. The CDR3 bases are TGTGCCAGCACCACCGGGACTAGGGATACCGATGAGCAGTTCTTC. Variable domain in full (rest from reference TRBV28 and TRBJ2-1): DVKVTQSSRYLVKRTGEKVFLECVQDMDHENMFWYRQDPGLGLRLIYFSYDVKMKEKGDIPEGYSVSREKKERFSLILESASTNQTSMYLCASTTGTRDTDEQFFGPGTRLTVL.

In DNA form, the CDR3 reads TGTGCCAGCAGCCATACCTGGGGCACTGAAGCTTTCTTT. It is translated as CASSHTWGTEAFF. The chain uses TRBV14 and TRBJ1-1; D remains unclear. Looked up from germline, CDR1 is SGHDN and CDR2 is FVKESK. Between the trimmed V and J ends, which lost 3 bases and 4 bases, there was a span of 9 bases. This CDR3 is built from 13 residues.

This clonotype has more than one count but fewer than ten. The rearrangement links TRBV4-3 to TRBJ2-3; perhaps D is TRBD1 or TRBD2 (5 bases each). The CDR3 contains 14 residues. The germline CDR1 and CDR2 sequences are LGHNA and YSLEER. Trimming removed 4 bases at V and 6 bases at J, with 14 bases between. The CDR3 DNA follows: TGCGCCAGCAGCCCAGGTTTGGGGGAGGATACGCAGTATTTT. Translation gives CASSPGLGEDTQYF.

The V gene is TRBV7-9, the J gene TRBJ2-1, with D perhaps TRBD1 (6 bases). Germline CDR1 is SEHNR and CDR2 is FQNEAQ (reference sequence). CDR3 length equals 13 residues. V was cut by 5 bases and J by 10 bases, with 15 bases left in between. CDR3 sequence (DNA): TGTGCCAGCAGCCTGACAGGAGCAGGGGAGCAGTTCTTC. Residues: CASSLTGAGEQFF.

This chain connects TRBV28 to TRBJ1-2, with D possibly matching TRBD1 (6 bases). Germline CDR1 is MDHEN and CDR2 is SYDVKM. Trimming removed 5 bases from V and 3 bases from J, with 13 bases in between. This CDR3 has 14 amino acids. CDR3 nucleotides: TGTGCCAGCAGTGGAACGACAGGCCACTATGGCTACACCTTC. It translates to CASSGTTGHYGYTF.

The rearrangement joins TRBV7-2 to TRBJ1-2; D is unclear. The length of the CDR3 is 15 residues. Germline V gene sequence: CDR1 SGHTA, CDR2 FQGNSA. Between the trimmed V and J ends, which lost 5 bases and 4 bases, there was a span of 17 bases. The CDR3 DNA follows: TGTGCCAGCAGCCTTCACGGTGGCGGGCGCTATGGCTACACCTTC. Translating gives CASSLHGGGRYGYTF.

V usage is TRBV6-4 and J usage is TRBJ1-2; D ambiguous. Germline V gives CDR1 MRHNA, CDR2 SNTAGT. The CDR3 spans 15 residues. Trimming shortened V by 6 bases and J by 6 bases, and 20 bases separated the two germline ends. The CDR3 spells CASSVELSAADGYTF. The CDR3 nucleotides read TGTGCCAGCAGCGTCGAATTGTCAGCCGCCGATGGCTACACCTTC.

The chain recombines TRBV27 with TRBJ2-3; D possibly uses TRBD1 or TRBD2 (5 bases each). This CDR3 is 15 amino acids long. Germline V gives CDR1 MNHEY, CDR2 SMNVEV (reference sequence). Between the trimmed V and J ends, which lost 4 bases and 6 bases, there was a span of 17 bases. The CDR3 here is CASSSPGPTVDTQYF. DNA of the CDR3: TGTGCCAGCAGTTCCCCGGGACCCACAGTGGATACGCAGTATTTT.

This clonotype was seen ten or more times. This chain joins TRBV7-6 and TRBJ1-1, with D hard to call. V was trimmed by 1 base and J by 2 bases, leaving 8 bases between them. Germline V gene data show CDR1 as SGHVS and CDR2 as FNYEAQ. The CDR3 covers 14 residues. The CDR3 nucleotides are TGTGCCAGCAGCTTAGGTGGGATTAACACTGAAGCTTTCTTT. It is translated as CASSLGGINTEAFF.

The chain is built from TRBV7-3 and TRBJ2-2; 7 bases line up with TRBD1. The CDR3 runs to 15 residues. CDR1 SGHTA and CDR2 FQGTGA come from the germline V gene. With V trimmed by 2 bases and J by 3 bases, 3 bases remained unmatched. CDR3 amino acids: CASSLYRGDTGELFF. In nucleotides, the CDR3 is TGTGCCAGCAGCTTATACAGGGGAGACACCGGGGAGCTGTTTTTT. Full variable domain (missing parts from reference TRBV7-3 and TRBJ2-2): GAGVSQTPSNKVTEKGKYVELRCDPISGHTALYWYRQSLGQGPEFLIYFQGTGAADDSGLPNDRFFAVRPEGSVSTLKIQRTERGDSAVYLCASSLYRGDTGELFFGEGSRLTVL.